In this sample, the clone carrying this T cell receptor beta chain turned up many times. Its antigen is not identified. The entry originates in a study of beta chain features in type 1 diabetes. Sorting with CD45RO/CCR7/CD25/CD127/CD95/CD27 yielded naive, central memory, regulatory and stem-like memory CD4+ cells. Without exception, sorted populations had purity beyond 95%. Study-wide results and caveats: Type 1 diabetes patients showed fewer insertions and more deletions at VDJ junctions. It was not settled here whether HLA type affects TCRB rearrangement.

Reverse transcribing all isolated RNA meant expressed TCRB transcripts were sequenced. Using immunoSEQ multiplex PCR, the repertoire was profiled, and TCRdb retains in-frame clones only, with some absent. In the table there are roughly 140,000 clones, 6.9% of which are singletons. Sequencing was performed on central memory CD4+ T cells from blood. The TCR comes from a woman aged 30 to 39 in good health.

The CDR3, as DNA: TGCGCCAGCAGCCAATGGCCTAGCAGATACGAGCAGTACTTC. Translation: CASSQWPSRYEQYF. This chain connects TRBV4-3 to TRBJ2-7, with D possibly matching TRBD2 (5 bases). CDR3 length equals 14 residues. V was pared by 2 bases and J by 4 bases, with 12 bases between. Per germline, CDR1 LGHNA and CDR2 YSLEER.